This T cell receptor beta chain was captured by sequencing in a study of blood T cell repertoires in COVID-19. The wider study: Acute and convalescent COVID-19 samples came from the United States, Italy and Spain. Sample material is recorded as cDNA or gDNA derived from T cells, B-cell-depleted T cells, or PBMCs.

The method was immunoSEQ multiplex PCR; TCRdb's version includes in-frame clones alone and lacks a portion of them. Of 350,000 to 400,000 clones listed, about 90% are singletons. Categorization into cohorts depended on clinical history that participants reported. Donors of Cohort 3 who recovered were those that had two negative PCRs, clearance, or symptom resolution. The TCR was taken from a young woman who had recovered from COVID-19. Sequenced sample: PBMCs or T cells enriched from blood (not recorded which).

Here the CDR3 reads CASSLQGKTGTSGGLHNEQFF. CDR3 coding DNA: TGCGCCAGCAGCCTCCAGGGCAAAACCGGGACTAGCGGGGGGCTTCACAATGAGCAGTTCTTC. The chain has TRBV4-3 and TRBJ2-1, with TRBD2 matching 15 bases. The CDR3 is made up of 21 amino acids. Trimming at V came to 4 bases and at J to 5 bases, leaving 18 bases not matched to a gene. Per germline, CDR1 LGHNA and CDR2 YSLEER.